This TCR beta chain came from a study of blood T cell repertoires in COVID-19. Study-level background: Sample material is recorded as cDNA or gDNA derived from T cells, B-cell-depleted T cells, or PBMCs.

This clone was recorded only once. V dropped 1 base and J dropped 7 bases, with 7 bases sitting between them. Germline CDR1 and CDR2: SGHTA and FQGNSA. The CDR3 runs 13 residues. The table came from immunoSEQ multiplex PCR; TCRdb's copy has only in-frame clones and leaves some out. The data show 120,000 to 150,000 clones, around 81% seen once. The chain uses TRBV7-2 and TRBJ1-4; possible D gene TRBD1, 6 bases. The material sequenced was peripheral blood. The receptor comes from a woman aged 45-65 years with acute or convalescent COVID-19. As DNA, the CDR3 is TGTGCCAGCAGCTTAGAGACAGGTGAAAAACTGTTTTTT. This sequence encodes CASSLETGEKLFF.